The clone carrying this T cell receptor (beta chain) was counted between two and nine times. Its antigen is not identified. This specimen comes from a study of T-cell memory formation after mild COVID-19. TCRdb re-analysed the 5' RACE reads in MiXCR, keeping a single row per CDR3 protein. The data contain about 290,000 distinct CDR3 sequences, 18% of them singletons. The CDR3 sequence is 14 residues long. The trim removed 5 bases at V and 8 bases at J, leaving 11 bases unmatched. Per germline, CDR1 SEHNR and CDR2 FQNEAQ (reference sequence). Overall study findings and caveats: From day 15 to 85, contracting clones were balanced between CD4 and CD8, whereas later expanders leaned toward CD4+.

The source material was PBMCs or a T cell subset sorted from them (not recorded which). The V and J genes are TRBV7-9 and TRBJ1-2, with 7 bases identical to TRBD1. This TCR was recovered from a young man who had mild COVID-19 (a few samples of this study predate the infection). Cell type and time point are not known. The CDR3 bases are TGTGCCAGCAGCCCCCGGGACAGCCACCCGGGCTACACCTTC. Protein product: CASSPRDSHPGYTF.